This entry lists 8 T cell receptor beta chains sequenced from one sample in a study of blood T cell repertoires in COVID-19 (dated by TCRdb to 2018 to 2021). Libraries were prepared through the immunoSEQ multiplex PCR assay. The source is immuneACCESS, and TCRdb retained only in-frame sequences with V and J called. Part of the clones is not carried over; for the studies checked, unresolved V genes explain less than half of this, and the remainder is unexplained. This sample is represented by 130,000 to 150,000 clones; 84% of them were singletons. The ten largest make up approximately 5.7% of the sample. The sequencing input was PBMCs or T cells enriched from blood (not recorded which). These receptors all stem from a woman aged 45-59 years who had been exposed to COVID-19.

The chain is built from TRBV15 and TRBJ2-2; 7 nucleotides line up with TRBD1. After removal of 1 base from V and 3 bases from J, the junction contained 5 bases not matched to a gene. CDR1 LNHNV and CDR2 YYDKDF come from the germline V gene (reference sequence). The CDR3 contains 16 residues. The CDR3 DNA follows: TGTGCCACCAGCAGAGTGGGGACAGTGCACACCGGGGAGCTGTTTTTT. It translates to CATSRVGTVHTGELFF.

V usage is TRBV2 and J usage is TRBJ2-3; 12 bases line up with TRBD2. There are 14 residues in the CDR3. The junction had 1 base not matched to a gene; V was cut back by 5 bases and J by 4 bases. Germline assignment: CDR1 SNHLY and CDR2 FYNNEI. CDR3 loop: CASSRTSGADTQYF. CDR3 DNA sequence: TGTGCCAGCAGTCGGACTAGCGGGGCAGATACGCAGTATTTT.

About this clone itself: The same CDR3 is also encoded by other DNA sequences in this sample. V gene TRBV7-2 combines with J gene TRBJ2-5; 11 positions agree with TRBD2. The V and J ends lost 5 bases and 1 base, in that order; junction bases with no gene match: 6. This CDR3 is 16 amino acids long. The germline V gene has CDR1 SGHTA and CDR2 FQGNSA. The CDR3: CASSPRLAGRQETQYF. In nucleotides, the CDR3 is TGTGCCAGCAGCCCAAGACTAGCGGGGCGCCAAGAGACCCAGTACTTC.

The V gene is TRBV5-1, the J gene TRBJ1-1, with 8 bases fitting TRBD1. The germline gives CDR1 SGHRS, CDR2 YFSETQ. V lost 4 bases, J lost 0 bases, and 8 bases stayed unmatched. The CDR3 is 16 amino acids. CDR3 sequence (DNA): TGCGCCAGCAGCCGAGGACAGGGACAGATGAACACTGAAGCTTTCTTT. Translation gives CASSRGQGQMNTEAFF.

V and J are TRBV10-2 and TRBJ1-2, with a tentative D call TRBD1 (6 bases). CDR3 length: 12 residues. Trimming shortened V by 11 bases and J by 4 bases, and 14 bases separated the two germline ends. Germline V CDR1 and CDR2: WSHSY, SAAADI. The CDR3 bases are TGCGCCGGTCGGGACACTCTCTATGGCTACACCTTC. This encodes CAGRDTLYGYTF.

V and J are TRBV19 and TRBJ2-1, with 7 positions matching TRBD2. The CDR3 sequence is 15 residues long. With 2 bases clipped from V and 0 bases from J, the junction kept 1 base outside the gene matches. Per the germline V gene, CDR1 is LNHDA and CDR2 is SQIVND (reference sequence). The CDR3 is CASSITGGSYNEQFF. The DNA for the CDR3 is TGTGCCAGTAGTATAACGGGGGGCTCCTACAATGAGCAGTTCTTC.

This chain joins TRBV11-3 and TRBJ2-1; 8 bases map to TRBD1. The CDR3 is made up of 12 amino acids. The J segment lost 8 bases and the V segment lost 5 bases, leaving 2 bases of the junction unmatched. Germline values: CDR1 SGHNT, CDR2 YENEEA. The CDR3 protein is CASSGQGHEQFF. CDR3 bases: TGTGCCAGCAGCGGACAGGGCCATGAGCAGTTCTTC.

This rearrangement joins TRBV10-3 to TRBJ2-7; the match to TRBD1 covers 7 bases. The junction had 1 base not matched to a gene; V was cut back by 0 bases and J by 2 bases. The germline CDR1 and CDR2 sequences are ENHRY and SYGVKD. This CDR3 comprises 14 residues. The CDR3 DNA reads TGTGCCATCAGTGAGTCGGGGACAGCCTACGAGCAGTACTTC. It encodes CAISESGTAYEQYF.